A single sample gave rise to the 8 T cell receptor beta chains below, sequenced in a study of identical twins. TCRdb re-analysed the 5' RACE reads in MiXCR, keeping a single row per CDR3 protein. The data show over 250,000 distinct CDR3 sequences, 8% to 9.5% seen once. The data also belong to a second study, concerning yellow fever vaccine responses in identical twins.

The material sequenced was CD8+ T cells sorted from blood. The receptor source for this set is a woman aged 18-30 years in good health.

This clonotype was picked up a small number of times. V gene TRBV4-1 combines with J gene TRBJ1-2; maybe TRBD1 (6 bases). Trimming removed 3 bases from V and 8 bases from J, with 13 bases in between. The CDR3 loop spans 13 amino acids. Germline-derived CDR1 and CDR2 are MGHRA and YSYEKL. The CDR3 DNA reads as TGCGCCAGCAGCCAGGCCGGGACAAAAGGCTACACCTTC. Amino acids: CASSQAGTKGYTF.

This clonotype was seen a handful of times. The rearrangement links TRBV7-2 to TRBJ2-1; D gene ambiguous. The CDR3 loop spans 15 amino acids. Per germline, CDR1 SGHTA and CDR2 FQGNSA. With 1 base removed from V and 0 bases from J, the gap between germline ends came to 7 bases. CDR3 in amino acids: CASSLESVSYNEQFF. The DNA for the CDR3 is TGTGCCAGCAGCTTAGAATCAGTCTCCTACAATGAGCAGTTCTTC.

Ten or more counts support this clonotype. This rearrangement joins TRBV29-1 to TRBJ2-7; TRBD2 agrees at 8 bases. Looked up from germline, CDR1 is SQVTM and CDR2 is ANQGSEA. The CDR3 loop spans 15 amino acids. V was pared by 3 bases and J by 2 bases, with 9 bases of the junction left unmatched. In nucleotides, the CDR3 is TGCAGCGTTGAGGGGGGGGTAGCGGGAACCTACGAGCAGTACTTC. Translated: CSVEGGVAGTYEQYF.

This clonotype was seen a few times. V is TRBV27 and J is TRBJ1-4, with unresolved D. The germline V gene has CDR1 MNHEY and CDR2 SMNVEV (reference sequence). The CDR3 is 12 residues long. V was trimmed by 6 bases and J by 0 bases, leaving 2 bases between them. This CDR3 is CASSSTNEKLFF. For the CDR3, the DNA is TGTGCCAGCAGCTCAACTAATGAAAAACTGTTTTTT.

This clonotype was counted ten times or more. The chain couples TRBV7-2 to TRBJ2-5; D is ambiguous. Per the germline V gene, CDR1 is SGHTA and CDR2 is FQGNSA. CDR3 length equals 14 residues. V lost 3 bases to trimming and J lost 0 bases, with 8 bases between them. The CDR3 reads CASSLSINQETQYF. CDR3 DNA: TGTGCCAGCAGCTTGTCGATAAACCAAGAGACCCAGTACTTC.

This clonotype was counted between two and nine times. The rearrangement links TRBV7-9 to TRBJ2-7; D unresolved. The germline gives CDR1 SEHNR, CDR2 FQNEAQ (reference sequence). This CDR3 region has 16 residues. Trimming removed 3 bases at V and 2 bases at J, with 17 bases between. The CDR3 is CASSFLGDGETYEQYF. The CDR3 coding sequence is TGTGCCAGCAGCTTTTTGGGCGACGGCGAAACCTACGAGCAGTACTTC.

The J gene is TRBJ2-7, the V gene TRBV27, with unresolved D. This CDR3 spans 13 amino acids. Per germline, CDR1 MNHEY and CDR2 SMNVEV (reference sequence). The V and J ends lost 2 bases and 2 bases respectively, with 7 bases between them. Here the CDR3 reads CASSLTLPYEQYF. CDR3 nucleotide sequence: TGTGCCAGCAGTTTAACTCTACCCTACGAGCAGTACTTC.

This chain uses TRBV5-5 with TRBJ2-1; TRBD1 is a possible D gene (7 bases). Germline assignment: CDR1 SGHKS and CDR2 YYEKEE (reference sequence). Trimming took 6 bases from V and 8 from J, leaving 18 bases between them. CDR3 size: 14 residues. The CDR3 DNA follows: TGTGCCAGCACTTTGGAGGGGGCGGGCGATGAGCAGTTCTTC. Its protein is CASTLEGAGDEQFF.